This is a list of T cell receptor beta chains from one sample in a study of Graves' ophthalmopathy and Graves' hyperthyroidism. TCRdb re-called the multiplex PCR reads with MiXCR, one entry per CDR3 protein. The profile shows 1 million to 1.3 million distinct CDR3 sequences, about 36% of them singletons. The sequenced sample consisted of peripheral blood or thyroid tissue (not recorded which). The receptors were gathered from an adult man with Graves' hyperthyroidism. Each CDR3 is given with its conserved first and last residue. D genes are given only for firm matches. A row's size may be missing; if present it is once, few, many or a size class.

.	.	TRBJ1-4	TRBV30	CAWSRTDATEKLFF	TGTGCCTGGAGTAGGACGGATGCTACCGAAAAACTGTTTTTT
.	many	TRBJ2-7	TRBV2	CASSVEGSYEQYF	TGTGCCAGCAGTGTTGAGGGCTCCTACGAGCAGTACTTC
.	many	TRBJ1-3	TRBV12-3/TRBV12-4	CASREVSGNTIYF	TGTGCCAGCCGTGAGGTCTCTGGAAACACCATATATTTT
.	once	TRBJ1-5	TRBV10-3	CASTENRELINQPQHF	TGTGCCAGCACCGAAAACCGGGAACTCATCAATCAGCCCCAGCATTTT
TRBD1	.	TRBJ2-2	TRBV7-2	CASSSTMTGMILRELFF	TGTGCCAGCAGCTCGACAATGACAGGGATGATTCTACGGGAGCTGTTTTTT
.	.	TRBJ1-3	TRBV29-1	CSVLDGGNTIYF	TGCAGCGTTCTGGACGGTGGCAACACCATATATTTT
TRBD1	many	TRBJ1-5	TRBV2	CASSEGTGYQPQHF	TGTGCCAGCAGTGAGGGGACAGGGTATCAGCCCCAGCATTTT
.	many	TRBJ2-2	TRBV24-1	CATTQSPGELFF	TGTGCCACCACACAAAGCCCCGGGGAGCTGTTTTTT
.	few	TRBJ2-7	TRBV6-5	CASSYSIWSEQYF	TGTGCCAGCAGTTACTCGATATGGAGCGAGCAGTACTTC
.	few	TRBJ1-2	TRBV6-1	CASSTDTKPYGYTF	TGTGCCAGCAGTACGGACACAAAACCCTATGGCTACACCTTC
.	many	TRBJ2-7	TRBV20-1	CSARVQQGYEQYF	TGCAGTGCTAGAGTCCAACAGGGCTACGAGCAGTACTTC
TRBD2	many	TRBJ2-7	TRBV9	CASSRAGVKYEQYF	TGTGCCAGCAGCAGAGCGGGAGTTAAGTACGAGCAGTACTTC
TRBD1	few	TRBJ2-7	TRBV2	CASTPGGAFSYEQYF	TGTGCCAGCACCCCAGGGGGCGCTTTCTCCTACGAGCAGTACTTC
.	.	TRBJ2-7	TRBV5-5	CASSLIDGGEQYF	TGTGCCAGCAGCTTGATCGATGGTGGAGAGCAGTACTTC
.	.	TRBJ2-7	TRBV3-1	CASSQFWQGYEQYF	TGTGCCAGCAGCCAATTCTGGCAGGGCTACGAGCAGTACTTC
.	.	TRBJ1-4	TRBV19	CVTHRDRSNEKLFF	TGTGTCACTCACAGAGACCGATCCAATGAAAAACTGTTTTTT
TRBD2	many	TRBJ2-2	TRBV19	CASSPSGRAGELFF	TGTGCCAGTAGTCCTAGCGGGAGGGCCGGGGAGCTGTTTTTT
.	many	TRBJ2-7	TRBV7-2	CASSGGTASYEQYF	TGTGCCAGCAGCGGCGGGACGGCCTCCTACGAGCAGTACTTC
.	many	TRBJ2-7	TRBV29-1	CSVTKYQGYEQYF	TGCAGCGTTACGAAATACCAGGGTTACGAGCAGTACTTC
.	.	TRBJ1-5	TRBV30	CAWSPGSNSNQPQHF	TGTGCCTGGAGTCCGGGGTCGAATAGCAATCAGCCCCAGCATTTT
.	many	TRBJ1-5	TRBV20-1	CSARDPREYSNQPQHF	TGCAGTGCTAGAGACCCAAGAGAGTATAGCAATCAGCCCCAGCATTTT
.	many	TRBJ1-1	TRBV5-1	CASSPEAARAEAFF	TGCGCCAGCAGCCCCGAGGCAGCCCGAGCTGAAGCTTTCTTT